This TCR beta chain was documented in a study of graft-versus-host responses after intestinal transplantation. Concerning this clone itself: The antigen is undetermined.

The assay was immunoSEQ multiplex PCR, and TCRdb's table has in-frame clones only and misses some. The sample yields some 81,000 clones, 85% to 90% seen once. General study points: The authors found GvH clones in recipient marrow, some appearing first in ileum or blood.

The CDR3 consists of 15 residues. V shed 6 bases and J shed 0 bases, with 15 bases lying between them. The germline V gene encodes CDR1 MDHEN and CDR2 SYDVKM. J is TRBJ2-7 and V is TRBV28; TRBD2 might be the D (7 bases). The input for sequencing was unstimulated CD4+ T cells sorted from spleen or lymph node cells, taken before intestinal transplant. The clonotype comes from a human donor who received an intestinal transplant. The CDR3 loop reads CASRGASGSSYEQYF. DNA for the CDR3: TGTGCCAGCAGGGGGGCTAGCGGTAGCTCCTACGAGCAGTACTTC.